This T cell receptor beta chain is from a study of T cell clones after liver transplantation. At the level of the study: A pre-transplant mixed lymphocyte reaction with TCRbeta sequencing defined graft-donor-reactive clones followed in post-transplant blood. At least one year of complete immunosuppression withdrawal without enzymes over twice normal defined tolerance.

CDR1 and CDR2 (germline): MNHEY, SVGAGI. The trim removed 0 bases at V and 3 bases at J, leaving 4 bases unmatched. The CDR3 extends over 16 amino acids. The data were produced by immunoSEQ multiplex PCR, yet TCRdb's version contains in-frame clones alone and is incomplete. The table has roughly 70,000 clones, about 92% seen once. This clone was counted a single time. Unstimulated PBMCs were sorted into CD3+CD4+ and CD3+CD8+ populations. This TCR derives from a human donor who received a liver transplant. Sequenced here: CD4+ T cells from blood, sampled before liver transplant. The rearrangement uses TRBV6-5 and TRBJ2-7, with 11 bases identical to TRBD2. The CDR3 bases are TGTGCCAGCAGTTACTCGAGACTAGCGGGACACTACGAGCAGTACTTC. Its protein is CASSYSRLAGHYEQYF.